This T cell receptor beta chain was recorded in a study of blood T cell repertoires in COVID-19. Study at large: Material from acute and convalescent COVID-19 was sourced from the United States, Italy and Spain. PBMCs, B-cell-depleted T cells, or T cells provided the cDNA or gDNA that made up the material.

In the original processing: It was from reference gene primer amplification that nucleated cell counts were estimated. Here immunoSEQ multiplex PCR was the method, and the copy in TCRdb shows in-frame clones only, minus some. From that table come the V and J calls and clone size; the DNA was used to work out D and trimming. The sample contains approximately 240,000 clones, about 90% of which appear only once. Germline V gene sequence: CDR1 MNHEY, CDR2 SVGAGI. The CDR3 has 15 amino acids. The V and J ends lost 1 base and 1 base respectively, with 11 bases between them. The receptor comes from a woman aged 25 to 39 who had recovered from COVID-19. The sequenced sample consisted of peripheral blood. This chain uses TRBV6-5 with TRBJ2-7; tentatively, D is TRBD1 (6 bases). CDR3 protein: CASSYFGTSSYEQYF. CDR3 nucleotide sequence: TGTGCCAGCAGTTACTTCGGGACAAGTTCCTACGAGCAGTACTTC.